Described below is a single T cell receptor beta chain sequence and its context. What it recognizes is unknown. This sample was taken from a study of CD8+ T cells in alopecia areata. Overall study context: Severity scoring for treated patients was based on the percentage of affected scalp area.

Study-level points and caveats: Alopecia totalis/universalis scalp especially showed more expanded CD8+ clones than normal scalp. Normal skin contains resident alphabeta T cells, and these are also sequenced in scalp samples. For baseline CD8+ expansion, any link to response stays uncertain with one nonresponder.

As for treatment: oral pan-JAK inhibitor, 5-10 mg twice daily. Reverse transcription of extracted RNA yielded cDNA, which provided the sequencing template. The assay was immunoSEQ multiplex PCR, and TCRdb's table has in-frame clones only and misses some. The sample has around 99,000 clones, roughly 84% seen once; the top ten hold over 20%. The sequence was collected from a human donor with alopecia areata. The starting material was CD8+ T cells sorted from blood, obtained at week 24, from a patient treated with tofacitinib.

The DNA for the CDR3 is TGTGCCAGCAGCTTAGCCGGGACAGGCAACACCGGGGAGCTGTTTTTT. Translating it yields CASSLAGTGNTGELFF. This sequence joins TRBV7-9 and TRBJ2-2; TRBD1 matches at 8 bases. CDR1 is SEHNR and CDR2 is FQNEAQ in the germline V gene (reference sequence). The CDR3 runs 16 residues. The J segment lost 2 bases and the V segment lost 0 bases, leaving 2 bases of the junction unmatched. The full variable domain, rest sourced from reference TRBV7-9 and TRBJ2-2, is DTGVSQNPRHKITKRGQNVTFRCDPISEHNRLYWYRQTLGQGPEFLTYFQNEAQLEKSRLLSDRFSAERPKGSFSTLEIQRTEQGDSAMYLCASSLAGTGNTGELFFGEGSRLTVL.